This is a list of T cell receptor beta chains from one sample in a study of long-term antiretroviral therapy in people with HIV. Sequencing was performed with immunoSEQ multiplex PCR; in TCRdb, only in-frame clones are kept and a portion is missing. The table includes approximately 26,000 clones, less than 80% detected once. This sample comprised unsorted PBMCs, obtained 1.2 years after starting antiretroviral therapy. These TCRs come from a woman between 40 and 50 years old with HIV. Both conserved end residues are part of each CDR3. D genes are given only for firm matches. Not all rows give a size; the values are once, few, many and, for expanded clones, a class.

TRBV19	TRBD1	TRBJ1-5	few	TGTGCCAGTGAGGACAGGGAGGGCAATCAGCCCCAGCATTTT	CASEDREGNQPQHF
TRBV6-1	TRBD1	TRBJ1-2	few	TGTGCCAGCAGTGAAGGACAGGGGCCTAACTATGGCTACACCTTC	CASSEGQGPNYGYTF
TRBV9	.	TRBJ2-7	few	TGTGCCAGCAGCGTAGGGGGTCCCTCCTACGAGCAGTACTTC	CASSVGGPSYEQYF
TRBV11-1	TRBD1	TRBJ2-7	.	TGTGCCAGCAGCTTGACAGGGTCCTCCTACGAGCAGTACTTC	CASSLTGSSYEQYF
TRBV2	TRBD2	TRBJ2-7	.	TGTGCCAGCAATGTAGCGGGAGTTTTGTACGAGCAGTACTTC	CASNVAGVLYEQYF
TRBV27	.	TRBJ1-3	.	TGTGCCAGCAGTTTATCGTGGGTGAACGCTGGAAACACCATATATTTT	CASSLSWVNAGNTIYF
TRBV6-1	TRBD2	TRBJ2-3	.	TGTGCCAGCACCCTCTCAAGAGGGGAGGGAGATACGCAGTATTTT	CASTLSRGEGDTQYF
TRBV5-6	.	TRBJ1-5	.	TGTGCCAGCAGCCTGGGACCCCTTAGCAATCAGCCCCAGCATTTT	CASSLGPLSNQPQHF
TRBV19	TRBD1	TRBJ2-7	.	TGTGCCAGTAGTACTAACCTCCCGGACAGGGGAACCGAGCAGTACTTC	CASSTNLPDRGTEQYF
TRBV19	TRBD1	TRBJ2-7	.	TGTGCCAGTAGTCCAACAGGGGGCGCCTACGAGCAGTACTTC	CASSPTGGAYEQYF
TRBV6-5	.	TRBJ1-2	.	TGTGCCAGCAGTTACTGGCGGGATTCCAACTATGGCTACACCTTC	CASSYWRDSNYGYTF
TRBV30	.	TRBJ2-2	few	TGTGCCTGGGCCCCTACTAGGGAGCTGTTTTTT	CAWAPTRELFF
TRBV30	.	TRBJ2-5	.	TGTGCCTGGAGTGAGGTTGGGGGAATCGAGACCCAGTACTTC	CAWSEVGGIETQYF
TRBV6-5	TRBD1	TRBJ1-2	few	TGTGCCAGCAGTTACACTGGGACAGATGGCTACACCTTC	CASSYTGTDGYTF
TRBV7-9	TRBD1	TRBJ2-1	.	TGTGCCAGCAGCCCGCCGGGACAGGCTGCCAATGAGCAGTTCTTC	CASSPPGQAANEQFF
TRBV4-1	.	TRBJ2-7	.	TGCGCCAGCAGCCAAGACAGCATAACCCGATCGTCCGACGAGCAGTACTTC	CASSQDSITRSSDEQYF
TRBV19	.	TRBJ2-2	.	TGTGCCAGTAGTATTCTACAGGGTAGAAACACCGGGGAGCTGTTTTTT	CASSILQGRNTGELFF
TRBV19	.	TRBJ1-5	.	TGTGCCAGTAGTATTCGTCCGGACGGGCTAACCCGAGGGGTATATAGCAATCAGCCCCAGCATTTT	CASSIRPDGLTRGVYSNQPQHF
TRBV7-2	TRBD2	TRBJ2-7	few	TGTGCCAGCAGCTTTTCGTACGGTCGGGGGGGCTACGAGCAGTACTTC	CASSFSYGRGGYEQYF
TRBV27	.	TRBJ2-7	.	TGTGCCAGCAGCCTAGGGGGTTACGAGCAGTACTTC	CASSLGGYEQYF
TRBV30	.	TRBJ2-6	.	TGTGCCTGGAGTGTACGATACCCCGGGCGGTCTGGGGCCAACGTCCTGACTTTC	CAWSVRYPGRSGANVLTF
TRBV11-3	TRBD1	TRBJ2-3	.	TGTGCCAGCAGCGTAAGGACAGGGTTTGAGGGCACAGATACGCAGTATTTT	CASSVRTGFEGTDTQYF
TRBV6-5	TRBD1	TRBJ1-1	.	TGTGCCAGCAAGGGGACAGGGGAAAACACTGAAGCTTTCTTT	CASKGTGENTEAFF
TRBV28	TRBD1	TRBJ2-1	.	TGTGCCAGCAGCAGTGAGGCGGACAGGGGCACCGACAATGAGCAGTTCTTC	CASSSEADRGTDNEQFF
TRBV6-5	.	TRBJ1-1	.	TGTGCCAGCAGTTACTCTCGGGGGGCCCTGTGGACTGAAGCTTTCTTT	CASSYSRGALWTEAFF
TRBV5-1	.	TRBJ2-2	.	TGCGCCAGCAGCACCTCGGACAGCACCGGGGAGCTGTTTTTT	CASSTSDSTGELFF
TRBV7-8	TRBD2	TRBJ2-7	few	TGTGCCAGCAGCTTAGGTGGCGGGAGCACCTACGAGCAGTACTTC	CASSLGGGSTYEQYF
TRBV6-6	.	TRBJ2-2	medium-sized	TGTGCCAGCGCCCTGGCCGGGGAGCTGTTTTTT	CASALAGELFF
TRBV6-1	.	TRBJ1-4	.	TGTGCCAGCAGGGGCCGGGACGCAACTAATGAAAAACTGTTTTTT	CASRGRDATNEKLFF
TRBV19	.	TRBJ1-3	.	TGTGCCAGTAGTACCCCGGGATCAAGCTCTGGAAACACCATATATTTT	CASSTPGSSSGNTIYF
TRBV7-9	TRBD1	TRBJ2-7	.	TGTGCCAGCAGCTTAGCGACAGGGAGCTCCTACGAGCAGTACTTC	CASSLATGSSYEQYF
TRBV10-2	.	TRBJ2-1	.	TGCGCCAGCAGTGAGGCGGGCCAATTTAGCACTGAGCAGTTCTTC	CASSEAGQFSTEQFF
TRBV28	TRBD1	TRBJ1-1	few	TGTGCCAGCAGTTTATACGGACAGGGGAGCGCTGAAGCTTTCTTT	CASSLYGQGSAEAFF
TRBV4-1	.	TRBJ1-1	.	TGCGCCAGCAGCCAAGTTCGGGTAGGCACTGAAGCTTTCTTT	CASSQVRVGTEAFF
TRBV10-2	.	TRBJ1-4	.	TGCGCCAGCACCCCAGGGACTGAAAAACTGTTTTTT	CASTPGTEKLFF
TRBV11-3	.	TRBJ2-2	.	TGTGCCAGCAGCTTGGGACGGAGCACCGGGGAGCTGTTTTTT	CASSLGRSTGELFF
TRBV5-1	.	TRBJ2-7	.	TGCGCCAGCAGCTTCAGGACCACCGCAAGCGAGCAGTACTTC	CASSFRTTASEQYF
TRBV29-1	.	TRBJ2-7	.	TGCAGCTTCCAGTCGAGATCATCCTACGAGCAGTACTTC	CSFQSRSSYEQYF
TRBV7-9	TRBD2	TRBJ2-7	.	TGTGCCAGCAGCTTACTCGGGGGGACGGGGGAGCAGTACTTC	CASSLLGGTGEQYF
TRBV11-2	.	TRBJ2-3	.	TGTGCCAGCAGTTCAACCGATACGCAGTATTTT	CASSSTDTQYF
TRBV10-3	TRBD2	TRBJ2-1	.	TGTGCCACCCAAGACCTAGCGGGAGCCCACAATGAGCAGTTCTTC	CATQDLAGAHNEQFF
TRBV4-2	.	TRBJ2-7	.	TGTGCCAGCAGCCAAGGGGGGTACTACGAGCAGTACTTC	CASSQGGYYEQYF
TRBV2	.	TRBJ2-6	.	TGTGCCAGCGGCGCCCTGGACTCTGGGGCCAACGTCCTGACTTTC	CASGALDSGANVLTF
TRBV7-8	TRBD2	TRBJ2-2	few	TGTGCCAGCGAGGGGAGGGCCCGAACCGGGGAGCTGTTTTTT	CASEGRARTGELFF
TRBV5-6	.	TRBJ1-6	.	TGTGCCAGCAGCTTGGATGACAGAGATTCACCCCTCCACTTT	CASSLDDRDSPLHF
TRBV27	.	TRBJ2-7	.	TGTGCCAGCAGTCTTTTTCACACCTCCTACGAGCAGTACTTC	CASSLFHTSYEQYF
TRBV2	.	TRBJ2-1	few	TGTGCCAGCAGCGGGAGCTCCTACAATGAGCAGTTCTTC	CASSGSSYNEQFF
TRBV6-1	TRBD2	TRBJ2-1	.	TGTGCCAGCAGTGAAGCGGGGACTACCATGAGCTACAATGAGCAGTTCTTC	CASSEAGTTMSYNEQFF
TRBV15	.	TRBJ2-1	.	TGTGCCACCAGAAGCGACAGAGCTACATACAATGAGCAGTTCTTC	CATRSDRATYNEQFF
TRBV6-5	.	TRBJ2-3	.	TGTGCCAGCACCCCGGTCGGCAGCACAGATACGCAGTATTTT	CASTPVGSTDTQYF
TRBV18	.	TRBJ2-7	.	TGTGCCAGCTCACCCACTACCTACGAGCAGTACTTC	CASSPTTYEQYF
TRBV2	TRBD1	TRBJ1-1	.	TGTGCCAGCACATCAACGACAGGGCGGAGCACTGAAGCTTTCTTT	CASTSTTGRSTEAFF
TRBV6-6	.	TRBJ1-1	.	TGTGCCAGCAGTTCTCCGCAGATGAACACTGAAGCTTTCTTT	CASSSPQMNTEAFF
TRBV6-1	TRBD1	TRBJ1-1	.	TGTGCCAGCAGTGAAGGGGACAGGGGGGTCCCATGGGGCACTGAAGCTTTCTTT	CASSEGDRGVPWGTEAFF
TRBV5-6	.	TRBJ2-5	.	TGTGCCAGCAGCGATAGGGTGGTCGTGGCCCAGTACTTC	CASSDRVVVAQYF
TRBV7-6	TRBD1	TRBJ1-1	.	TGTGCCAGCAGCTTGGGGACAGCTAATGAAGCTTTCTTT	CASSLGTANEAFF
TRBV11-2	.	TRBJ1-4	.	TGTGCCAGCAGCTCGCTTAGGCAGGGCGGTGAAAAACTGTTTTTT	CASSSLRQGGEKLFF
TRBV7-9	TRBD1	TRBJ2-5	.	TGTGCCAGCAGCTCTTGGACAGGGCAAGAGACCCAGTACTTC	CASSSWTGQETQYF
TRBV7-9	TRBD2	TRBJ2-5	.	TGTGCCAGCAGCCGATTAGCGGGGGGGCCAATTCAAGAGACCCAGTACTTC	CASSRLAGGPIQETQYF
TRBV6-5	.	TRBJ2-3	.	TGTGCCAGCACCTTAAACCCCCGGTGGATAGATACGCAGTATTTT	CASTLNPRWIDTQYF